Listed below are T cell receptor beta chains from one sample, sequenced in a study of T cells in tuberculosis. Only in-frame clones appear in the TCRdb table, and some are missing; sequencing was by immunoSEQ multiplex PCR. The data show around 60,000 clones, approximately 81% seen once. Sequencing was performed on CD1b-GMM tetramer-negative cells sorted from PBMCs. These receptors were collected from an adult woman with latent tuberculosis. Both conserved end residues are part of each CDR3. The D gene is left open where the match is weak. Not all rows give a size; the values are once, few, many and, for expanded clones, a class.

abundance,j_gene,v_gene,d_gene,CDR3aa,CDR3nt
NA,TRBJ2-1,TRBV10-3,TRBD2,CAIRNSGGADEQFF,TGTGCCATCAGGAATAGCGGGGGGGCCGATGAGCAGTTCTTC
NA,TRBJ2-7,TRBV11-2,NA,CASSFTSGGYEQYF,TGTGCCAGCAGCTTCACGTCCGGGGGCTACGAGCAGTACTTC
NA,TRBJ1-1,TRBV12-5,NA,CASGLSQLSRGTEAFF,TGTGCTAGTGGTTTGTCCCAACTCTCTAGGGGAACTGAAGCTTTCTTT
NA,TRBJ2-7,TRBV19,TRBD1,CASSPGTGGRSYEQYF,TGTGCCAGTAGCCCCGGGACAGGGGGGAGGTCCTACGAGCAGTACTTC
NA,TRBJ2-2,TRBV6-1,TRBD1,CASSGRTGNTGELFF,TGTGCCAGCAGTGGTAGGACAGGGAACACCGGGGAGCTGTTTTTT
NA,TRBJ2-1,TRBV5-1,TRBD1,CASSLGQGGDEQFF,TGCGCCAGCAGCCTCGGACAGGGCGGCGATGAGCAGTTCTTC
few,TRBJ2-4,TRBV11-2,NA,CASSLRDIQYF,TGTGCCAGCAGCCTTCGGGACATTCAGTACTTC
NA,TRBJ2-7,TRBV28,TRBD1,CASSPGQVSYEQYF,TGTGCCAGCAGTCCGGGACAGGTCTCCTACGAGCAGTACTTC
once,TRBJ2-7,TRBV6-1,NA,CASRDVGQSYEQYF,TGTGCCAGCAGGGACGTAGGACAGTCCTACGAGCAGTACTTC
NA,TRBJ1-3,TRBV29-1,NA,CSVARGGPTISGNTIYF,TGCAGCGTCGCCCGGGGGGGTCCCACTATCTCTGGAAACACCATATATTTT
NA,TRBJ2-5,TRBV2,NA,CASSEDLGGTQYF,TGTGCCAGCAGTGAAGATCTGGGGGGGACCCAGTACTTC
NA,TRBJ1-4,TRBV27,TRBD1,CARRAPVGGQGVLATNEKLFF,TGTGCCAGACGGGCTCCTGTGGGGGGACAGGGGGTCCTCGCAACTAATGAAAAACTGTTTTTT
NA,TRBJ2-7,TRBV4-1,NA,CASSQLISDMTVEQYF,TGCGCCAGCAGCCAACTGATTTCGGACATGACGGTTGAGCAGTACTTC
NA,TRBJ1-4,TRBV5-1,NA,CASSLDRPNEKLFF,TGCGCCAGCAGCTTGGACAGGCCGAATGAAAAACTGTTTTTT
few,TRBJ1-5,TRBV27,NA,CASSLSRLQPQHF,TGTGCCAGCAGTTTATCCCGACTACAGCCCCAGCATTTT
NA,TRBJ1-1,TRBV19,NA,CASSRGREPNTEAFF,TGTGCCAGTAGTAGAGGCAGGGAACCGAACACTGAAGCTTTCTTT
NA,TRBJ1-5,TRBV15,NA,CATSTQGEDQPQHF,TGTGCCACCAGCACACAGGGAGAGGATCAGCCCCAGCATTTT
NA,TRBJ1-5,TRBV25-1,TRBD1,CASSETGQVNQPQHF,TGTGCCAGCAGTGAGACTGGACAGGTAAATCAGCCCCAGCATTTT
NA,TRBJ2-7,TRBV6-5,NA,CASSKGEGYEQYF,TGTGCCAGCAGTAAGGGGGAGGGCTACGAGCAGTACTTC
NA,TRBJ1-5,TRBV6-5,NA,CASSPRGKGNQPQHF,TGTGCCAGCAGTCCGAGAGGGAAGGGCAATCAGCCCCAGCATTTT
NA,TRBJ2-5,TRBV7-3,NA,CASSSKETQYF,TGTGCCAGCAGCTCTAAAGAGACCCAGTACTTC
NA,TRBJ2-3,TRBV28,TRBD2,CASSLLLTSGEGDTQYF,TGTGCCAGCAGTCTCCTATTGACTAGCGGGGAGGGAGATACGCAGTATTTT
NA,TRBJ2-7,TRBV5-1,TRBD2,CASSLGTSDVQYF,TGCGCCAGCAGCCTAGGGACTAGCGATGTGCAGTACTTC
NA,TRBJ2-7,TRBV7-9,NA,CASSLHRDNPYEQYF,TGTGCCAGCAGCTTGCACAGGGATAATCCCTACGAGCAGTACTTC
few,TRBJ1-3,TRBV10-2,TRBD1,CASSSATGPLAGNTIYF,TGCGCCAGCAGCTCCGCGACAGGGCCTTTAGCTGGAAACACCATATATTTT
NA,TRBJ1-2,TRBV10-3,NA,CAITAGEDYGYTF,TGTGCCATCACTGCCGGGGAGGACTATGGCTACACCTTC
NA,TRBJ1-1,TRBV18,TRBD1,CASSAGTGGGTEAFF,TGTGCCAGCTCAGCCGGGACAGGGGGCGGCACTGAAGCTTTCTTT
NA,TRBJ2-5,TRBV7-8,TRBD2,CASIKRERETQYF,TGTGCCAGCATTAAGCGGGAACGTGAGACCCAGTACTTC
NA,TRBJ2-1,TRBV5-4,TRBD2,CASSQGTSGRTYNEQFF,TGTGCCAGCAGCCAAGGGACTAGCGGGAGGACCTACAATGAGCAGTTCTTC
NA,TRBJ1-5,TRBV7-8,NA,CASSLARVRVNQPQHF,TGTGCCAGCAGCTTAGCGCGCGTCAGGGTCAATCAGCCCCAGCATTTT
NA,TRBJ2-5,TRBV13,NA,CASSRGRETQYF,TGTGCCAGCAGCCGGGGGAGGGAGACCCAGTACTTC
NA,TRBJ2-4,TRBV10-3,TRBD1,CAISESGTGIAKNIQYF,TGTGCCATCAGTGAGTCCGGGACAGGGATAGCCAAAAACATTCAGTACTTC
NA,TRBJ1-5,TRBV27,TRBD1,CASRPGTGINQPQHF,TGTGCCAGCAGACCCGGGACAGGGATCAATCAGCCCCAGCATTTT
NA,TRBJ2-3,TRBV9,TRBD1,CASSVELDRRTDTQYF,TGTGCCAGCAGCGTAGAGCTGGACAGGCGCACAGATACGCAGTATTTT
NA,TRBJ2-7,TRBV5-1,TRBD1,CASSFETGVREQYF,TGCGCCAGCAGCTTTGAGACAGGGGTTCGCGAGCAGTACTTC
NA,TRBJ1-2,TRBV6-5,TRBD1,CASRGTGYHGYTF,TGTGCCAGCAGGGGGACAGGGTATCATGGCTACACCTTC
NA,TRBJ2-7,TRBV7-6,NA,CASSLGAYLGWEQYF,TGTGCCAGCAGCTTGGGGGCCTATTTGGGGTGGGAGCAGTACTTC
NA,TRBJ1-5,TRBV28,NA,CASSRVKLDQPQHF,TGTGCCAGCAGTCGTGTCAAGCTCGATCAGCCCCAGCATTTT
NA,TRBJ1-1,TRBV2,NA,CASRRVRDTEAFF,TGTGCCAGCAGACGGGTCCGGGACACTGAAGCTTTCTTT
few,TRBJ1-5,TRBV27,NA,CASSPAEYSNQPQHF,TGTGCCAGCAGTCCCGCCGAGTATAGCAATCAGCCCCAGCATTTT
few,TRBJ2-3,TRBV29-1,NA,CSAPPYTDTQYF,TGCAGCGCCCCGCCCTACACAGATACGCAGTATTTT
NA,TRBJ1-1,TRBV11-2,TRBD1,CASSWGDRRRTEAFF,TGTGCCAGCAGCTGGGGGGACAGGCGGAGGACTGAAGCTTTCTTT
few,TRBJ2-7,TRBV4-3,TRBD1,CASSRAGQETYEQYF,TGCGCCAGCAGCCGGGCAGGACAGGAGACCTACGAGCAGTACTTC
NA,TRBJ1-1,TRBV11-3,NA,CASSLVGTQGTEAFF,TGTGCCAGCAGCTTAGTAGGGACACAAGGCACTGAAGCTTTCTTT
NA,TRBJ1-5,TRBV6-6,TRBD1,CASAGTGPALQPQHF,TGTGCCAGCGCCGGGACAGGGCCGGCTCTTCAGCCCCAGCATTTT
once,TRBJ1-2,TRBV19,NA,CASSIQENYGYTF,TGTGCCAGTAGTATACAGGAAAACTATGGCTACACCTTC